The 8 T cell receptor beta chains below all came from one sample that was sequenced in a study of T cells expressing NK-cell markers. From its re-call of the 5' RACE reads, TCRdb lists each CDR3 protein once, without DNA. The repertoire shows about 550,000 distinct CDR3 sequences; the top ten hold approximately 3.6%. Sequences were obtained from blood T cells: a sorted CD56 or NKG2C T cell subset, CD4+ or CD8+ T cells, or bulk PBMC T cells (not recorded which). Receptors were obtained from a man between 18 and 35 years old in good health.

CDR3 loop: CASSLYSGLGNNEQFF. The chain carries TRBV28 and TRBJ2-1. The V gene's germline CDR1 is MDHEN and CDR2 SYDVKM. This CDR3 contains 16 residues.

The chain is built from TRBV2 and TRBJ2-5. The CDR3 sequence is 14 residues long. Germline loops: CDR1 SNHLY, CDR2 FYNNEI. CDR3 sequence reads: CASSESSLQETQYF.

This chain uses TRBV5-6 with TRBJ2-7; TCRdb's D call, TRBD1, is unchecked because there is no DNA. The CDR3 has 16 amino acids. CDR1 and CDR2 from the germline V gene are SGHDT and YYEEEE. The CDR3 loop reads CASSLFSSGAWYEQYF.

The chain joins TRBV7-2 to TRBJ2-1; TCRdb names TRBD2, which stays unverified in the absence of DNA. CDR3 length: 17 residues. The germline V gene encodes CDR1 SGHTA and CDR2 FQGNSA. The CDR3 loop reads CASSLAVGGRIHNEQFF. The variable domain in full, completed from reference TRBV7-2 and TRBJ2-1, reads GAGVSQSPSNKVTEKGKDVELRCDPISGHTALYWYRQSLGQGLEFLIYFQGNSAPDKSGLPSDRFSAERTGGSVSTLTIQRTQQEDSAVYLCASSLAVGGRIHNEQFFGPGTRLTVL.

CDR3 residues: CSASNKQGVKFF. The rearrangement uses TRBV20-1 and TRBJ2-1; lacking DNA, the TRBD1 call made by TCRdb goes unchecked. This CDR3 has 12 amino acids. Germline V gene lookup returns CDR1 DFQATT and CDR2 SNEGSKA (reference sequence).

The CDR3: CASSPYRDSSYNSPLHF. The rearrangement joins TRBV18 to TRBJ1-6. Germline CDR1 KGHSH, CDR2 LQKENI. CDR3 length equals 17 residues.

The chain couples TRBV7-2 to TRBJ2-7; TCRdb gives TRBD1 as the D gene, but with no DNA this cannot be confirmed. CDR1 is SGHTA and CDR2 is FQGNSA in the germline V gene. The CDR3 length is 14 residues. The CDR3 spells CASSRGTGPYEQYF.

The chain recombines TRBV11-2 with TRBJ2-5; with no DNA, the TCRdb D assignment of TRBD2 cannot be verified. This CDR3 has 14 amino acids. CDR1 is SGHAT and CDR2 is FQNNGV in the germline V gene. CDR3 residues: CASSLAGVMETQYF.